Shown below are 28 T cell receptor beta chains from a single sample sequenced in a study of T cell clonotyping in hematopoietic cell transplantation. Only in-frame clones appear in the TCRdb table, and some are missing; sequencing was by immunoSEQ multiplex PCR. The sample contains just over 4,000 clones, 95% of which appear only once. This sample comprised PBMCs, obtained 30 days after allogeneic stem cell transplant. The receptors here all came from a male patient between 45 and 59 years old who had an allogeneic stem cell transplant from a related donor, so the T cells may come from the graft donor. Some clones in this sample may be carry-over from other donors' samples.

This chain uses TRBV5-4 with TRBJ1-2, with D possibly matching TRBD1 (5 bases). V was cut by 0 bases and J by 6 bases, with 9 bases left in between. The CDR3 consists of 13 residues. Per the germline V gene, CDR1 is SGHNT and CDR2 is YYREEE (reference sequence). DNA for the CDR3: TGTGCCAGCAGCTTGGGGCAGGGAGATGGCTACACCTTC. Its protein is CASSLGQGDGYTF.

This rearrangement joins TRBV6-4 to TRBJ2-3; 11 bases match TRBD2. This CDR3 is built from 19 residues. Germline loops: CDR1 MRHNA, CDR2 SNTAGT. The V and J ends lost 3 bases and 3 bases, in that order; junction bases with no gene match: 14. The CDR3: CASSELFHSTSGITDTQYF. CDR3 sequence (DNA): TGTGCCAGCAGTGAGCTTTTTCACTCGACTAGCGGGATAACAGATACGCAGTATTTT.

CDR3 protein: CASKVAGGILTDTQYF. The CDR3, as DNA: TGTGCCAGCAAGGTAGCGGGGGGCATCCTCACAGATACGCAGTATTTT. This chain connects TRBV28 to TRBJ2-3, with 10 bases aligning to TRBD2. V lost 7 bases to trimming and J lost 2 bases; unmatched junction nucleotides: 9. Per germline, CDR1 MDHEN and CDR2 SYDVKM. There are 16 residues in the CDR3. Supplemented by reference TRBV28 and TRBJ2-3, the full variable domain reads DVKVTQSSRYLVKRTGEKVFLECVQDMDHENMFWYRQDPGLGLRLIYFSYDVKMKEKGDIPEGYSVSREKKERFSLILESASTNQTSMYLCASKVAGGILTDTQYFGPGTRLTVL.

This sequence joins TRBV29-1 and TRBJ2-3, with D perhaps assigned TRBD1 or TRBD2 (5 bases each). Germline assignment: CDR1 SQVTM and CDR2 ANQGSEA. V shed 1 base and J shed 4 bases, with 21 bases lying between them. The CDR3 is 17 residues long. CDR3: CSVEGPRSSRGADTQYF. In DNA, the CDR3 is TGCAGCGTTGAAGGTCCCAGGTCGAGTAGGGGAGCAGATACGCAGTATTTT.

This rearrangement joins TRBV5-5 to TRBJ2-7, with TRBD1 matching 8 bases. J was trimmed by 2 bases and V by 3 bases; bases with no gene match: 4. The CDR3 contains 14 residues. Looked up from germline, CDR1 is SGHKS and CDR2 is YYEKEE (reference sequence). CDR3 protein: CASSSRDRTYEQYF. CDR3 bases: TGTGCCAGCAGCTCTCGGGACAGGACCTACGAGCAGTACTTC.

The genes are TRBV6-1 and TRBJ2-2, with D possibly matching TRBD1 (5 bases). Trimming shortened V by 6 bases and J by 6 bases, and 8 bases separated the two germline ends. In germline, CDR1 is MNHNS, CDR2 SASEGT. This CDR3 comprises 12 residues. The CDR3 region is CASSRVAGELFF. In DNA form, the CDR3 reads TGTGCCAGCAGCAGGGTCGCCGGGGAGCTGTTTTTT.

J is TRBJ1-1 and V is TRBV6-5, with 7 bases identical to TRBD1. V trimming: 2 bases; J trimming: 6 bases; junction bases outside the gene matches: 6. Germline loops: CDR1 MNHEY, CDR2 SVGAGI. CDR3 length: 14 amino acids. The CDR3: CASSYDRVNSEAFF. Written as DNA, the CDR3 is TGTGCCAGCAGTTACGACAGGGTGAATTCTGAAGCTTTCTTT.

This chain connects TRBV6-1 to TRBJ1-2; TRBD1 agrees at 9 bases. J gave up 5 bases and V 5 bases, and 9 bases lay outside the gene matches. Germline CDR1 reads MNHNS; CDR2 reads SASEGT. This CDR3 spans 15 amino acids. DNA for the CDR3: TGTGCCAGCAGTACCCGGGACAGGGAGGGGTATGGCTACACCTTC. This encodes CASSTRDREGYGYTF.

The sample holds a few counts of this clone. The J gene is TRBJ1-4, the V gene TRBV4-3; D is ambiguous. The CDR3 runs 15 residues. V was cut by 1 base and J by 1 base, with 7 bases left in between. Per germline, CDR1 LGHNA and CDR2 YSLEER. The CDR3 region is CASSQVWGTNEKLFF. CDR3 DNA: TGCGCCAGCAGCCAAGTCTGGGGAACTAATGAAAAACTGTTTTTT.

This chain connects TRBV29-1 to TRBJ1-2; a weak D match, TRBD1 (6 bases). V was pared by 0 bases and J by 4 bases, with 6 bases between. This CDR3 contains 12 residues. Germline assignment: CDR1 SQVTM and CDR2 ANQGSEA. This CDR3 reads CSVEEGAYGYTF. The CDR3 DNA follows: TGCAGCGTTGAAGAGGGGGCCTATGGCTACACCTTC.

J is TRBJ1-1 and V is TRBV6-6; weak D call: TRBD1 (6 bases). V was clipped by 8 bases and J by 11 bases, with 21 bases between them. Germline V lookup: CDR1 MNHNY, CDR2 SVGAGI (reference sequence). The CDR3 spans 13 residues. This CDR3 is CASHEAGEFSAFF. As DNA, the CDR3 is TGTGCCAGCCACGAGGCAGGGGAGTTCTCGGCTTTCTTT.

The V and J genes are TRBV5-1 and TRBJ1-2; a weak D match, TRBD1 (6 bases). Germline V gives CDR1 SGHRS, CDR2 YFSETQ. Deletions cut 1 base from V and 4 bases from J, with 8 bases between. This CDR3 contains 13 residues. The DNA for the CDR3 is TGCGCCAGCAGCTTGTCAGGGGCCTATGGCTACACCTTC. Translation gives CASSLSGAYGYTF.

The genes are TRBV19 and TRBJ1-5; 8 bases match TRBD1. This CDR3 has 15 amino acids. The V gene's germline CDR1 is LNHDA and CDR2 SQIVND (reference sequence). The V segment lost 7 bases and the J segment 6 bases; nucleotides outside the gene matches: 11. The CDR3 loop is CASTPGPGGVQPQHF. The CDR3 nucleotides are TGTGCCAGTACCCCCGGGCCAGGGGGCGTTCAGCCCCAGCATTTT. Full variable domain (missing parts from reference TRBV19 and TRBJ1-5): DGGITQSPKYLFRKEGQNVTLSCEQNLNHDAMYWYRQDPGQGLRLIYYSQIVNDFQKGDIAEGYSVSREKKESFPLTVTSAQKNPTAFYLCASTPGPGGVQPQHFGDGTRLSIL.

The gene calls are TRBV4-1 and TRBJ1-2; D is perhaps TRBD1 (5 bases). The CDR3 totals 17 residues. Germline V gene sequence: CDR1 MGHRA, CDR2 YSYEKL. V lost 0 bases to trimming and J lost 4 bases, with 18 bases between them. The CDR3 loop is CASSQDGTGTVGYGYTF. DNA for the CDR3: TGCGCCAGCAGCCAAGACGGGACGGGAACCGTCGGCTATGGCTACACCTTC.

The chain links TRBV6-5 to TRBJ1-2, with D hard to call. CDR3 size: 15 residues. In germline, CDR1 is MNHEY, CDR2 SVGAGI. V was pared by 0 bases and J by 1 base, with 9 bases between. The CDR3: CASSYSIRVNYGYTF. CDR3 nucleotide sequence: TGTGCCAGCAGTTACTCGATTCGAGTTAACTATGGCTACACCTTC.

V and J are TRBV10-3 and TRBJ1-1; D ambiguous. Germline-derived CDR1 and CDR2 are ENHRY and SYGVKD. The length of the CDR3 is 14 residues. With 0 bases removed from V and 2 bases from J, the gap between germline ends came to 7 bases. The CDR3 sequence: CAISESFFNTEAFF. CDR3 coding DNA: TGTGCCATCAGTGAGTCGTTCTTCAACACTGAAGCTTTCTTT.

V is TRBV18 and J is TRBJ1-1; weak D call: TRBD1 (5 bases). The CDR3 has 15 residues. The V gene lost 3 bases and the J gene lost 0 bases, with 11 bases spanning the gap. The V gene's germline CDR1 is KGHSH and CDR2 LQKENI. In nucleotides, the CDR3 is TGTGCCAGCTCACCTTGGCAGGGCTTGAACACTGAAGCTTTCTTT. Its translation is CASSPWQGLNTEAFF.

The rearrangement uses TRBV5-4 and TRBJ2-3; 14 bases line up with TRBD2. Germline V gene data show CDR1 as SGHNT and CDR2 as YYREEE (reference sequence). V shed 3 bases, J shed 3 bases, and the junction held 6 bases outside the gene matches. There are 17 residues in the CDR3. This CDR3 reads CASSSRLAGGTTDTQYF. The CDR3 bases are TGTGCCAGCAGCTCGAGACTAGCGGGGGGGACAACAGATACGCAGTATTTT.

The chain employs TRBV7-7 and TRBJ2-7; TRBD1 or TRBD2 may be the D gene (5 bases each). From germline, CDR1 is SSHAT and CDR2 FNYEAQ (reference sequence). With 5 bases removed from V and 0 bases from J, the gap between germline ends came to 14 bases. The CDR3 has 15 amino acids. The CDR3 region is CASSPGTGSSYEQYF. CDR3 nucleotides: TGTGCCAGCAGCCCAGGGACGGGTAGCTCCTACGAGCAGTACTTC. The variable domain in full, with the rest retrieved from reference TRBV7-7 and TRBJ2-7, is GAGVSQSPRYKVTKRGQDVTLRCDPISSHATLYWYQQALGQGPEFLTYFNYEAQPDKSGLPSDRFSAERPEGSISTLTIQRTEQRDSAMYRCASSPGTGSSYEQYFGPGTRLTVT.

The V call is TRBV2, the J call TRBJ1-3, with 9 bases that match TRBD1. Trimming cost V 6 bases and J 0 bases; bases outside gene matches: 6. Germline CDR1 is SNHLY and CDR2 is FYNNEI. This CDR3 comprises 16 residues. The CDR3: CASSLDRGSSGNTIYF. The CDR3 DNA reads as TGTGCCAGCAGCTTGGACAGGGGCTCCTCTGGAAACACCATATATTTT.

This clone showed up just once. V gene TRBV11-2 combines with J gene TRBJ2-1, with 7 bases aligning to TRBD2. The CDR3 totals 17 residues. Germline V gene data show CDR1 as SGHAT and CDR2 as FQNNGV. V lost 1 base to trimming and J lost 1 base; unmatched junction nucleotides: 7. CDR3 nucleotide sequence: TGTGCCAGCAGCTTAGGCGGGGCTAGCGGATCCTACAATGAGCAGTTCTTC. Protein sequence: CASSLGGASGSYNEQFF.

This chain uses TRBV9 with TRBJ2-5, with 10 bases aligning to TRBD1. The CDR3 is 16 residues long. Germline loops: CDR1 SGDLS, CDR2 YYNGEE. Losses at the gene ends were 3 bases for V and 5 bases for J; bases not matched to a gene: 10. The CDR3 DNA follows: TGTGCCAGCAGCGCTAATTGGGACAGGGGTGAGGAGACCCAGTACTTC. It yields the protein CASSANWDRGEETQYF. The full variable domain, in which reference TRBV9 and TRBJ2-5 provide the parts outside the CDR3, is DSGVTQTPKHLITATGQRVTLRCSPRSGDLSVYWYQQSLDQGLQFLIQYYNGEERAKGNILERFSAQQFPDLHSELNLSSLELGDSALYFCASSANWDRGEETQYFGPGTRLLVL.

The chain has TRBV6-1 and TRBJ2-3; D is unclear. Trimming removed 5 bases from V and 6 bases from J, with 6 bases in between. There are 11 residues in the CDR3. The V gene's germline CDR1 is MNHNS and CDR2 SASEGT. This CDR3 reads CASSRWDTQYF. CDR3 DNA: TGTGCCAGCAGTCGGTGGGATACGCAGTATTTT.

V and J are TRBV5-1 and TRBJ2-7, with 7 bases that match TRBD1. The CDR3 length is 13 residues. The germline V gene encodes CDR1 SGHRS and CDR2 YFSETQ. The trim removed 4 bases at V and 2 bases at J, leaving 3 bases unmatched. The CDR3 DNA reads as TGCGCCAGCAGCATAGGGACAGCCTACGAGCAGTACTTC. Translation gives CASSIGTAYEQYF.

V gene TRBV29-1 combines with J gene TRBJ1-3, with D uncertain. This CDR3 is built from 12 residues. Germline lookup yields CDR1 SQVTM and CDR2 ANQGSEA. The ends were cut back, 6 bases at V and 3 bases at J, with 9 bases in the middle. The CDR3: CSVWTGGNTIYF. DNA of the CDR3: TGCAGCGTCTGGACCGGTGGAAACACCATATATTTT.

The chain couples TRBV11-2 to TRBJ1-3, with D maybe TRBD1 (5 bases). Between the trimmed V and J ends, which lost 5 bases and 8 bases, there was a span of 10 bases. This CDR3 has 12 residues. Germline V lookup: CDR1 SGHAT, CDR2 FQNNGV. The CDR3 DNA follows: TGTGCCAGCAGCGTCGGGACGGACACCATATATTTT. Translation gives CASSVGTDTIYF.

V gene TRBV7-7 combines with J gene TRBJ2-3; D possibly corresponds to TRBD2 (6 bases). V lost 5 bases to trimming and J lost 8 bases, with 11 bases between them. CDR3 length: 12 residues. Germline-derived CDR1 and CDR2 are SSHAT and FNYEAQ (reference sequence). CDR3 sequence: CASSPWGGTQYF. CDR3 DNA: TGTGCCAGCAGCCCCTGGGGAGGTACGCAGTATTTT.

The chain links TRBV9 to TRBJ2-3; no clear D. The CDR3 contains 13 residues. Germline CDR1 SGDLS, CDR2 YYNGEE. V lost 0 bases and J lost 4, with 6 bases in between. The CDR3 nucleotides are TGTGCCAGCAGCGTAGATTGGTCAGATACGCAGTATTTT. This gives the protein CASSVDWSDTQYF.